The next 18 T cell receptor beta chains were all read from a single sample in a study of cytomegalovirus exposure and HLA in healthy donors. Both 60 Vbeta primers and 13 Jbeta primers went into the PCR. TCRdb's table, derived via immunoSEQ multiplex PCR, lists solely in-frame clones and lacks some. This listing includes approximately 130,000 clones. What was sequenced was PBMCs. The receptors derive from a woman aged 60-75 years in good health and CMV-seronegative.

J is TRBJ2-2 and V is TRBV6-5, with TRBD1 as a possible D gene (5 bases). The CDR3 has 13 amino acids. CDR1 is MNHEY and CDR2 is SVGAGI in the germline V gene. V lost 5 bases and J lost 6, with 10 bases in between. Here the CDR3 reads CASSPTGSGELFF. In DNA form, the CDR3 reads TGTGCCAGCAGTCCCACAGGTTCCGGGGAGCTGTTTTTT.

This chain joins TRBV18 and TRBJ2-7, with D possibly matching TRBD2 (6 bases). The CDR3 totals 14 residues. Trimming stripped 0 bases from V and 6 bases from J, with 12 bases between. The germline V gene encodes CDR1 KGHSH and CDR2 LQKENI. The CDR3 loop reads CASSPPGGAGEQYF. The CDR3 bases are TGTGCCAGCTCACCACCGGGGGGAGCGGGCGAGCAGTACTTC. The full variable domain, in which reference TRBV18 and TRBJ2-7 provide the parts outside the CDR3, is NAGVMQNPRHLVRRRGQEARLRCSPMKGHSHVYWYRQLPEEGLKFMVYLQKENIIDESGMPKERFSAEFPKEGPSILRIQQVVRGDSAAYFCASSPPGGAGEQYFGPGTRLTVT.

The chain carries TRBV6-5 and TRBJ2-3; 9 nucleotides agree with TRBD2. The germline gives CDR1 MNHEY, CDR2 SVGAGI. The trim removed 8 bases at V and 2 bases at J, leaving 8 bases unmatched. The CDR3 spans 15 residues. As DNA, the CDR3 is TGTGCCAGCGCGGGAGGACTAGCGAACACAGATACGCAGTATTTT. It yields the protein CASAGGLANTDTQYF.

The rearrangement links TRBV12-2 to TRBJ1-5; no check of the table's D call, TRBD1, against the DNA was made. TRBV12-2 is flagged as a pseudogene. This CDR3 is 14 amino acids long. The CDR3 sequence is CASRPGFGSEPQHF. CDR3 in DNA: TGTGCAAGTCGCCCAGGGTTTGGATCCGAGCCCCAGCATTTT.

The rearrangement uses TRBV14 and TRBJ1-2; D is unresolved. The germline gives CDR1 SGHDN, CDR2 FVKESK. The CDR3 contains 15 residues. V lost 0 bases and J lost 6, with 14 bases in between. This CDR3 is CASSQDRRGLNGYTF. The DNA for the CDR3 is TGTGCCAGCAGCCAAGATCGGAGAGGGTTGAATGGCTACACCTTC.

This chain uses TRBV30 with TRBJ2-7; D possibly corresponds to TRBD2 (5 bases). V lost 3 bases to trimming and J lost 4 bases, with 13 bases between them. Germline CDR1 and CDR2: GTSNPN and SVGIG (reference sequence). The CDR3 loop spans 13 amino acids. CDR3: CAWRETGLYEQYF. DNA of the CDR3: TGTGCCTGGAGAGAGACCGGACTTTACGAGCAGTACTTC. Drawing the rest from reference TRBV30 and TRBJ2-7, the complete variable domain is SQTIHQWPATLVQPVGSPLSLECTVEGTSNPNLYWYRQAAGRGLQLLFYSVGIGQISSEVPQNLSASRPQDRQFILSSKKLLLSDSGFYLCAWRETGLYEQYFGPGTRLTVT.

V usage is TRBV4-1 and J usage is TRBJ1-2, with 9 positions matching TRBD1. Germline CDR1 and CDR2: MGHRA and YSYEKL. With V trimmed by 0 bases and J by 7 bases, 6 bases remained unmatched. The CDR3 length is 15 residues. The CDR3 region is CASSQDPGTGTGYTF. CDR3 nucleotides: TGCGCCAGCAGCCAAGATCCTGGGACAGGGACTGGCTACACCTTC.

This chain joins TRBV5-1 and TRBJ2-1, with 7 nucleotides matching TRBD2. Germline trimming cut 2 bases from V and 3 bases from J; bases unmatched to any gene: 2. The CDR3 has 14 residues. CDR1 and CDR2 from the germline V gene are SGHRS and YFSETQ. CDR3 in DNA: TGCGCCAGCAGCTTAGCGGGGCACTACAATGAGCAGTTCTTC. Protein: CASSLAGHYNEQFF.

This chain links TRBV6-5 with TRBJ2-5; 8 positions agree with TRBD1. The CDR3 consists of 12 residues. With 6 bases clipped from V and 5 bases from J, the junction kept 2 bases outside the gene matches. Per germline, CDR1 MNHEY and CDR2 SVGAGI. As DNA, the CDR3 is TGTGCCAGCAGGCACAGGGGGGAGACCCAGTACTTC. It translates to CASRHRGETQYF.

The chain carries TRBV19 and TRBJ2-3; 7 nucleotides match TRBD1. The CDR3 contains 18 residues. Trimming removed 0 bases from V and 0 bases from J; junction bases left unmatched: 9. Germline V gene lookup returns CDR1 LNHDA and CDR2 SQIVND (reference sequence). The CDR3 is CASSIDQGTATSTDTQYF. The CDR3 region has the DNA TGTGCCAGTAGTATAGATCAGGGGACAGCAACTAGCACAGATACGCAGTATTTT.

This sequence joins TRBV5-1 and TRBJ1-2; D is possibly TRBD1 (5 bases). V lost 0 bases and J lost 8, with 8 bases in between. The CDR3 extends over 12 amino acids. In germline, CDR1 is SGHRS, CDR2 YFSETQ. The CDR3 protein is CASSLAGKGYTF. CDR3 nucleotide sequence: TGCGCCAGCAGCTTGGCAGGGAAGGGCTACACCTTC.

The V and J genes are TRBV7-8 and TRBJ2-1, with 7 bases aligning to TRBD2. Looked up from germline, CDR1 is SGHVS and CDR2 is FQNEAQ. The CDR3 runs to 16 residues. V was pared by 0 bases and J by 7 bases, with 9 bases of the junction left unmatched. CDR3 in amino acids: CASSLAGERDGNEQFF. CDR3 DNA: TGTGCCAGCAGCTTAGCCGGGGAGCGGGATGGAAATGAGCAGTTCTTC.

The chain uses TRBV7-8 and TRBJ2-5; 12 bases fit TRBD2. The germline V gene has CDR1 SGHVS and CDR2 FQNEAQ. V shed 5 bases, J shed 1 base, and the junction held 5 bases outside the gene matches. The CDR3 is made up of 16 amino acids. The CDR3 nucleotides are TGTGCCAGCAGCCCCCGACTAGCGGGGGCCCAAGAGACCCAGTACTTC. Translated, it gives CASSPRLAGAQETQYF.

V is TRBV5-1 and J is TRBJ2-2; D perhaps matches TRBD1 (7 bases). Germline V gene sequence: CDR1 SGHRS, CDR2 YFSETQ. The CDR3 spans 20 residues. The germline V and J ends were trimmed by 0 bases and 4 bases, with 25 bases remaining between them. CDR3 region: CASSLAGPRGGGRVTGELFF. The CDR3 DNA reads TGCGCCAGCAGCTTGGCCGGTCCGAGAGGAGGGGGCAGGGTCACCGGGGAGCTGTTTTTT.

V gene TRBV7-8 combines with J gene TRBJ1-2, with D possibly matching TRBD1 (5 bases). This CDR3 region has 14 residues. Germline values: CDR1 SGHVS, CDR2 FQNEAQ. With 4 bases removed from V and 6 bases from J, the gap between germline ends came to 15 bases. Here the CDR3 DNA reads TGTGCCAGCAGCTCCACCTCGGGGGTGGATGGCTACACCTTC. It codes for CASSSTSGVDGYTF.

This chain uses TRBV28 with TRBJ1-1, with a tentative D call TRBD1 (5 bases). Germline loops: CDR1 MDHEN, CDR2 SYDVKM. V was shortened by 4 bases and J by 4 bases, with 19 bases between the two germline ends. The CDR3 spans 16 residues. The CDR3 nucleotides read TGTGCCAGCAGTTCCGCGGGGGAGGGGTTGGGCACTGAAGCTTTCTTT. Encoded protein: CASSSAGEGLGTEAFF.

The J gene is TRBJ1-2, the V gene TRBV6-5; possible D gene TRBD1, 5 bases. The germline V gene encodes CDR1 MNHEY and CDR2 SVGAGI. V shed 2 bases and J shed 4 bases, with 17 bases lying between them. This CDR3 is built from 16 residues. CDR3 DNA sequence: TGTGCCAGCAGTTACAAGGACATCTCCCCTTTCTATGGCTACACCTTC. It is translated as CASSYKDISPFYGYTF.

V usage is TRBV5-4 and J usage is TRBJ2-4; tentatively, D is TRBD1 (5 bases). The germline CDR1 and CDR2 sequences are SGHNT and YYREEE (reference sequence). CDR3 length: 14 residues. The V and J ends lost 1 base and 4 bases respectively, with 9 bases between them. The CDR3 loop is CASSLMTAKNIQYF. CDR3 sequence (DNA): TGTGCCAGCAGCTTGATGACAGCAAAAAACATTCAGTACTTC.